This T cell receptor beta chain appears in the sequencing data of a study of T cells expressing NK-cell markers. Reprocessing the 5' RACE reads, TCRdb reports a single entry for every CDR3 protein and omits DNA. The sample has about 380,000 distinct CDR3 sequences. The germline CDR1 and CDR2 sequences are SEHNR and FQNEAQ (reference sequence). The CDR3 runs to 15 residues. The TCR was taken from a man aged 18-75 years in good health. The material sequenced was blood T cells: a sorted CD56 or NKG2C T cell subset, CD4+ or CD8+ T cells, or bulk PBMC T cells (not recorded which). The chain is built from TRBV7-9 and TRBJ2-5. The CDR3 here is CASSPIKGSKETQYF.